The sequence of this TCR beta chain was determined in a study of shared clonotypes between healthy human individuals. Sequencing used immunoSEQ multiplex PCR; TCRdb keeps in-frame clones, though not all of them. The sample has about 1.9 million clones; over 85% are singletons. Naive CD8 isolation took CD45RO-negative cells positively selected for CCR7 and excluded terminally differentiated effector memory CD45RA+ cells. Source material: naive CD8+ T cells from PBMCs. This receptor was obtained from a man aged 18 to 29 in good health. Some clones in this sample may be carry-over from other donors' samples.

The CDR3 protein is CASSLGGAPRGTQYF. DNA of the CDR3: TGTGCCAGCAGCTTAGGAGGGGCCCCGCGCGGGACCCAGTACTTC. V is TRBV7-9 and J is TRBJ2-5; TRBD1 or TRBD2 may be the D gene (5 bases each). The CDR3 has 15 residues. The V and J ends lost 1 base and 7 bases respectively, with 16 bases between them. Germline V gene sequence: CDR1 SEHNR, CDR2 FQNEAQ (reference sequence). The full variable domain, completed using reference TRBV7-9 and TRBJ2-5, is DTGVSQNPRHKITKRGQNVTFRCDPISEHNRLYWYRQTLGQGPEFLTYFQNEAQLEKSRLLSDRFSAERPKGSFSTLEIQRTEQGDSAMYLCASSLGGAPRGTQYFGPGTRLLVL.